This T cell receptor beta chain was recovered during a study of technical replicates of blood from a handful of donors listed by TCRdb under 2017. As regards this clone: The antigen it recognizes is unknown. Base qualities are not recorded, but no much larger clone differs from it by a single base.

The CDR3 runs 15 residues from the cysteine to the phenylalanine. Only the CDR3 DNA is retained, 45 bases long and in frame from the first base. V is cut by 6 bases and J by 5 bases, and the space between the germline ends is 20 bases. The germline V gene supplies CDR1 SNHLY and CDR2 FYNNEI. The library came from the immunoSEQ multiplex PCR assay. The clones in this table, taken by TCRdb from immuneACCESS, are in-frame only. Not every clone is retained; where verified, under half of the shortfall comes from an unresolved V gene, and the cause of the rest is unknown. The table for this sample lists 75,000 to 90,000 clones; approximately 96% of them were counted only once. In total, the top ten clones hold roughly 0.34% of the sample.

This TCR came from a human donor in good health. This chain joins TRBV2 to TRBJ2-7, with a tentative D gene TRBD2 over 6 matching bases. The specimen was T cells isolated from PBMCs. The sequence in DNA is TGTGCCAGCAGAGCCGGGACTTCTAACATAAACGAGCAGTACTTC. Its translation is CASRAGTSNINEQYF.